The rows below give T cell receptor beta chains drawn from one sample of a study of shared clonotypes between healthy human individuals. Some clones are missing from TCRdb's copy, which holds only in-frame ones; the method was immunoSEQ multiplex PCR. The sample carries millions of clones, roughly 92% recorded once. The specimen sequenced was naive CD4+ T cells sorted from blood. The receptors stem from a man aged 18 to 30 in good health. Both conserved end residues are part of each CDR3.

length	V	J	CDR3
16	TRBV5-1	TRBJ2-2	CASSLALALNTGELFF
12	TRBV5-6	TRBJ2-2	CASSFLAGELFF
15	TRBV5-1	TRBJ2-3	CASSLESANTDTQYF
13	TRBV14	TRBJ1-1	CASSQDMLTEAFF
15	TRBV10-2	TRBJ1-5	CASSEPVGSNQPQHF
15	TRBV7-9	TRBJ2-2	CASGYRDRNTGELFF
12	TRBV29-1	TRBJ1-2	CSDRQGMGGYTF
12	TRBV6-6	TRBJ2-7	CASSSGGYEQYF
16	TRBV7-7	TRBJ2-5	CASSPLGNSGGETQYF
14	TRBV18	TRBJ2-5	CASSLQGPQETQYF
13	TRBV10-2	TRBJ2-5	CASKTQTKETQYF
15	TRBV23-1	TRBJ2-7	CASRSDQTHYYEQYF
14	TRBV5-1	TRBJ2-7	CASSLEGGWYEQYF
15	TRBV6-6	TRBJ2-7	CASSYGLAASYEQYF
14	TRBV2	TRBJ2-7	CASIRGTGFYEQYF
14	TRBV18	TRBJ1-1	CASSPGNMNTEAFF
14	TRBV10-3	TRBJ1-1	CAISPDRGWTEAFF
15	TRBV5-1	TRBJ2-2	CASSLAGRNTGELFF
16	TRBV4-2	TRBJ2-7	CASSQVVREQGYEQYF
14	TRBV7-2	TRBJ1-5	CATEYRPGDQPQHF
16	TRBV7-9	TRBJ1-4	CASSRQQPSTNEKLFF
13	TRBV5-4	TRBJ2-2	CASSPTSSGELFF
15	TRBV21-1	TRBJ2-7	CARMEDSSSTYEQYF
14	TRBV18	TRBJ2-7	CASSPSGTGWEQYF
17	TRBV30	TRBJ2-2	CAWSVGFFQSGNGELFF
15	TRBV4-3	TRBJ1-2	CASSLSGTATTGYTF
16	TRBV5-6	TRBJ1-6	CASSQYRGLGNSPLHF
14	TRBV5-4	TRBJ1-4	CASSSRGFNEKLFF
13	TRBV27	TRBJ2-5	CASSTSPPETQYF
15	TRBV6-1	NA	CASRVGSGVAYEQYF
13	TRBV7-8	TRBJ2-5	CASSLGRPETQYF
16	TRBV9	TRBJ1-2	CASSVTPKGGRYGYTF
13	TRBV30	TRBJ2-5	CAWSVQGGETQYF
15	TRBV19	TRBJ1-4	CASSIEWQRDEKLFF
13	TRBV28	TRBJ1-1	CASWDLPGTEAFF
13	TRBV30	TRBJ1-3	CAWGSLSGNTIYF
15	TRBV2	TRBJ2-2	CASTPSGVYTGELFF
18	TRBV4-1	TRBJ2-3	CASSLGTSGGASTDTQYF
12	TRBV11-2	TRBJ2-7	CASSPFNGEQYF
15	TRBV4-1	TRBJ1-5	CASSQESGWGQPQHF
15	TRBV11-2	TRBJ1-2	CASSGPGQFNYGYTF
16	TRBV18	TRBJ1-2	CASSPPVPGANYGYTF
14	TRBV11-2	TRBJ1-6	CASSLVRFNSPLHF
13	TRBV28	TRBJ2-2	CASRWGNTGELFF
11	TRBV5-5	TRBJ1-1	CASTRGTEAFF
14	TRBV2	TRBJ2-7	CASSEYDTSYEQYF
15	TRBV5-5	TRBJ2-7	CASSLAWDRSYEQYF
15	TRBV4-1	TRBJ1-1	CASSQVGSMNTEAFF
17	TRBV27	TRBJ1-1	CASSSLIRDTLNTEAFF
14	TRBV6-5	TRBJ1-5	CASRGQGTFQPQHF
16	TRBV5-6	TRBJ2-1	CASSLGDRGLLNEQFF
14	TRBV10-3	TRBJ2-3	CAISESSPPHTQYF
13	TRBV19	TRBJ1-1	CASSTTANTEAFF
11	TRBV28	TRBJ2-2	CASTELGELFF
14	TRBV6-5	TRBJ2-7	CASSYGWGSYEQYF
14	TRBV7-2	TRBJ1-6	CASSFLLTNSPLHF
15	TRBV5-6	TRBJ2-5	CASTLGEINQETQYF